Sequencing of this T cell receptor (beta chain) was carried out in a study of OX40 agonist ivuxolimab in advanced cancers. A word on this clone: Other DNA sequences in this sample translate to the same CDR3.

This CDR3 is built from 12 residues. Germline assignment: CDR1 SGHRS and CDR2 YFSETQ. The ends were cut back, 1 base at V and 4 bases at J, with 6 bases in the middle. Clones were sequenced by immunoSEQ multiplex PCR, and TCRdb holds only the in-frame ones, with some missing. The data show fewer than 85,000 clones, around nine tenths seen once. The sequence derives from an adult with an advanced solid tumor such as melanoma, head and neck, liver or kidney cancer. Material: CD4+ or CD8+ T cells sorted from blood, obtained in a trial of the OX40 agonist ivuxolimab. The chain carries TRBV5-1 and TRBJ2-7, with unresolved D. CDR3 coding DNA: TGCGCCAGCAGCTTGACCACATACGAGCAGTACTTC. Its translation: CASSLTTYEQYF.